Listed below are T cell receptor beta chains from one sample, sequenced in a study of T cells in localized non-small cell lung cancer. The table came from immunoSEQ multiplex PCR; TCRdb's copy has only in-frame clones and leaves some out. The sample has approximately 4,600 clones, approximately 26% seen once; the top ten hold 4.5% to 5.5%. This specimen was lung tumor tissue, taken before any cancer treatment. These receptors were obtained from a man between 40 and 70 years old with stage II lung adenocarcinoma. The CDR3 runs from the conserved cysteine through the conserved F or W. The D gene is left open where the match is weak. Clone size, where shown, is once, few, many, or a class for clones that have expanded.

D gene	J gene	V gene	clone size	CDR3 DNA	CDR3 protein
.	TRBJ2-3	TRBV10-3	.	TGTGCCATCAGTGAGGGCTACAGCGGAGGGGCTAGCACAGATACGCAGTATTTT	CAISEGYSGGASTDTQYF
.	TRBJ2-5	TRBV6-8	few	TGTGCCAGCAGTGACGGCAGGGCGAACAGAGGAGAGACCCAGTACTTC	CASSDGRANRGETQYF
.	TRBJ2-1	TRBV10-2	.	TGCGCCAGCAGACCTCTGGCGGGCAATGAGCAGTTCTTC	CASRPLAGNEQFF
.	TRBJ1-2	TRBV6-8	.	TGTGCCAGCAGTTACTCAGGTAGCTATGGCTACACCTTC	CASSYSGSYGYTF
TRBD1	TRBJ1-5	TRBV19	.	TGTGCCAGTAGTCCTGGGACAGGGGCGTATCAGCCCCAGCATTTT	CASSPGTGAYQPQHF
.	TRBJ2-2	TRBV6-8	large	TGTGCCAGCAGTTCTCGAAACTCTGGTGTCGGGGAGCTGTTTTTT	CASSSRNSGVGELFF
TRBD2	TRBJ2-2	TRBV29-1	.	TGCAGCGTTCCCGAGGGACTAGCGGTCACCGGGGAGCTGTTTTTT	CSVPEGLAVTGELFF
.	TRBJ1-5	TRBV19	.	TGTGCCAGTAGTACCAAAAACGGTGGCAATCAGCCCCAGCATTTT	CASSTKNGGNQPQHF
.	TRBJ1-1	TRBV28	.	TGTGCCAGCAGACCTAACGGAACCCCGAGGGAAGCTTTCTTT	CASRPNGTPREAFF
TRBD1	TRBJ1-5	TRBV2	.	TGTGCCAGCAGTGAGACAGGGGATCAGCCCCAGCATTTT	CASSETGDQPQHF
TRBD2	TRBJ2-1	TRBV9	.	TGTGCCAGCAGCGTCGGACTAGCGGGAGGGAGAGGTAATGAGCAGTTCTTC	CASSVGLAGGRGNEQFF
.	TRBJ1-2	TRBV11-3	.	TGTGCCAGCAGCTTAGAGGGCGCAGCTAACTATGGCTACACCTTC	CASSLEGAANYGYTF
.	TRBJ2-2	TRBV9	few	TGTGCCAGCAGTGTTCACGTCGCCGGGGAGCTGTTTTTT	CASSVHVAGELFF
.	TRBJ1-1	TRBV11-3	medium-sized	TGTGCCAGCAGCTTGGTCGGCTCGAACACTGAAGCTTTCTTT	CASSLVGSNTEAFF
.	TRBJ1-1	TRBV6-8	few	TGTGCCAGCAGTTACCGCCCTGAACTGAACACTGAAGCTTTCTTT	CASSYRPELNTEAFF
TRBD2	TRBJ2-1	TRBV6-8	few	TGTGCCAGCAGCGGCACTAGCGGAGAGGCGAACAATGAGCAGTTCTTC	CASSGTSGEANNEQFF
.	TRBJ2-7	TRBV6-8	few	TGTGCCAGCAGTCACTCGTGGGGTAACGAGCAGTACTTC	CASSHSWGNEQYF
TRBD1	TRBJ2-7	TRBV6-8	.	TGTGCCAGCAGTGCGACAGGGATTTACGAGCAGTACTTC	CASSATGIYEQYF
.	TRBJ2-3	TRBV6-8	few	TGTGCCAGCAGTCCTAGAGGACCCGGGGATCCAGATACGCAGTATTTT	CASSPRGPGDPDTQYF
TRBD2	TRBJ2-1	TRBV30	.	TGTGCCTGGAGGGACCTTACTAGCGGGACTAATGAGCAGTTCTTC	CAWRDLTSGTNEQFF
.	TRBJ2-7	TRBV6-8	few	TGTGCCAGCCGAGCGGTCTCCTACGAGCAGTACTTC	CASRAVSYEQYF
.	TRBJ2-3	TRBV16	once	TGTGCCAGCAGCCAATCCAGAGGGATGGGGGATACGCAGTATTTT	CASSQSRGMGDTQYF
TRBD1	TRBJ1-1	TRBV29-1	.	TGCAGCGTTGAGCCGGGACAGGGGGCTGAAGCTTTCTTT	CSVEPGQGAEAFF
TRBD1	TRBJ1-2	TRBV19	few	TGTGCCAGTAGGACTCCGTTCGACAGGGCGCGTGGCTACACCTTC	CASRTPFDRARGYTF
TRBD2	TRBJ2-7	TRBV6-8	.	TGTGCCAGCAGCCTAGCGGGAGAGGGCGAGCAGTACTTC	CASSLAGEGEQYF
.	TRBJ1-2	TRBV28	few	TGTGCCAGCAGTTCCGGGGATGGAGGGTGGGGTGGCTACACCTTC	CASSSGDGGWGGYTF
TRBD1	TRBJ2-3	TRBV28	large	TGTGCCAGCAGTTCGGGACAGGGCGGAGGAGATACGCAGTATTTT	CASSSGQGGGDTQYF
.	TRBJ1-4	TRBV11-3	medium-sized	TGTGCCAGCAGCCCACAGGGAACTAATGAAAAACTGTTTTTT	CASSPQGTNEKLFF
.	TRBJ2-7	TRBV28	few	TGTGCCAGCACCGTCGATCGGGGAACCAGGAGCTCCTACGAGCAGTACTTC	CASTVDRGTRSSYEQYF
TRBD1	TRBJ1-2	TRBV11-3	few	TGTGCCAGCAGCTTGGGACAGGGGGCGCACGACTATGGCTACACCTTC	CASSLGQGAHDYGYTF
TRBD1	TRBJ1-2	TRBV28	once	TGTGCCAGCAGTTCGAGCCGGACAGGGGTCTATGGCTACACCTTC	CASSSSRTGVYGYTF
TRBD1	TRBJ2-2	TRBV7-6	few	TGTGCCAGCAGCTCTCAGACAGGGGCCACCGGGGAGCTGTTTTTT	CASSSQTGATGELFF
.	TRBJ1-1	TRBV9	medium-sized	TGTGCCAGCAGCGGAGGGACTTTGGGGAACACTGAAGCTTTCTTT	CASSGGTLGNTEAFF
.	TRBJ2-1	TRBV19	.	TGTGCCAGTAGTATCCGCAATGAGCAGTTCTTC	CASSIRNEQFF
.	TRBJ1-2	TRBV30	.	TGTGCCTGGAGACTCTCCGACCCGACTCTGGCCTATGGCTACACCTTC	CAWRLSDPTLAYGYTF
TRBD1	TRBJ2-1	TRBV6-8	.	TGTGCCAGCAGTGACGAGTGGACAGGGAGTTATGAGCAGTTCTTC	CASSDEWTGSYEQFF
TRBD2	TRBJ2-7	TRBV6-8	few	TGTGCCAGCAGTTACGTACTAGCGGGAGGCCTCTACGAGCAGTACTTC	CASSYVLAGGLYEQYF
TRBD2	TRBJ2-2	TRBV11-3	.	TGTGCCAGCAGCTTGAGTAGCGGGAGTATGGTTTGGACCGGGGAGCTGTTTTTT	CASSLSSGSMVWTGELFF
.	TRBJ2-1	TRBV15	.	TGTGCCACCAGCAGAGGGACTGGACTTCAAGGGGTACGCAATGAGCAGTTCTTC	CATSRGTGLQGVRNEQFF
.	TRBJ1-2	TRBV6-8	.	TGTGCCAGCAGTGAGGAACAGGGCGCCTCCTATGGCTACACCTTC	CASSEEQGASYGYTF
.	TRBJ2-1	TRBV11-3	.	TGTGCCAGCAGCTTATGGGGGAACTCCTACAATGAGCAGTTCTTC	CASSLWGNSYNEQFF
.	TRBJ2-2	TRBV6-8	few	TGTGCCAGCAGTCTACTCTCCACCGGGGAGCTGTTTTTT	CASSLLSTGELFF
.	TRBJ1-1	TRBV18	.	TGTGCCAGCTCACCACGGGGGGCTGAAGCTTTCTTT	CASSPRGAEAFF
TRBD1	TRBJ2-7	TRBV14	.	TGTGCCAGCAGCCGACAGGGGCTCGAGTACGAGCAGTACTTC	CASSRQGLEYEQYF
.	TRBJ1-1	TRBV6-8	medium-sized	TGTGCCAGCATCGACAGGCCTAACACTGAAGCTTTCTTT	CASIDRPNTEAFF
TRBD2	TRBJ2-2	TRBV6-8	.	TGTGCCAGCAGTACGGGACTAGCGGGTGGTACCGGGGAGCTGTTTTTT	CASSTGLAGGTGELFF
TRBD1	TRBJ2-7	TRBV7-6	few	TGTGCCAGCAGCTTGGGACAGGCGGTGGTATGGTACGAGCAGTACTTC	CASSLGQAVVWYEQYF